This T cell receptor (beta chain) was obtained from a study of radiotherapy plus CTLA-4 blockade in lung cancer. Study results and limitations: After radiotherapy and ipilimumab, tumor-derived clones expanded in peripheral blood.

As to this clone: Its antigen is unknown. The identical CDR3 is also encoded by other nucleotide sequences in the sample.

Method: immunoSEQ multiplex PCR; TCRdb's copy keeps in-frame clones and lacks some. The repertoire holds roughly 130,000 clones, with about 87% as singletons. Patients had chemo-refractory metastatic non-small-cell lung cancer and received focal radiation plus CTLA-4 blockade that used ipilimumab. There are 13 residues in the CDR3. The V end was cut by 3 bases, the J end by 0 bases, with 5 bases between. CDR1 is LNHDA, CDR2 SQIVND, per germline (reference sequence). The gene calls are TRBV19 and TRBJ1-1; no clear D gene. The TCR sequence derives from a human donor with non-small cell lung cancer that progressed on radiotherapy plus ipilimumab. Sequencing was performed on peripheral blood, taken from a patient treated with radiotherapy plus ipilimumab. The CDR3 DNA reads TGTGCCAGTAGTATTAGGGTGAACACTGAAGCTTTCTTT. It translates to CASSIRVNTEAFF.